This T cell receptor (beta chain) was obtained from a study of T-cell memory formation after mild COVID-19. Study-level findings and limits: Mainly in CM and EM were contracting CD4+ clones; CD8+ were in EMRA.

Germline V gene sequence: CDR1 LGHDT, CDR2 YNNKEL (reference sequence). The CDR3 is 13 amino acids. The germline V and J ends were trimmed by 4 bases and 9 bases, with 13 bases remaining between them. 5'RACE with constant-segment primers built TCRalpha and TCRbeta cDNA libraries with UMIs. TCRdb ran MiXCR on the 5' RACE reads and lists one entry per CDR3 protein. The sample yields more than 250,000 distinct CDR3 sequences, around 15% seen once. Details on this clonotype: As yet, its antigen is unknown.

The sequence came from a man between 18 and 29 years old who had mild COVID-19 (a few samples of this study predate the infection). Cell type and time point are not known. Sequenced material: PBMCs or a T cell subset sorted from them (not recorded which). This chain joins TRBV3-1 and TRBJ2-1; D remains unclear. In DNA form, the CDR3 reads TGTGCCAGCAGCCTCCCGAGAATCGGTGAGCAGTTCTTC. Residues: CASSLPRIGEQFF.